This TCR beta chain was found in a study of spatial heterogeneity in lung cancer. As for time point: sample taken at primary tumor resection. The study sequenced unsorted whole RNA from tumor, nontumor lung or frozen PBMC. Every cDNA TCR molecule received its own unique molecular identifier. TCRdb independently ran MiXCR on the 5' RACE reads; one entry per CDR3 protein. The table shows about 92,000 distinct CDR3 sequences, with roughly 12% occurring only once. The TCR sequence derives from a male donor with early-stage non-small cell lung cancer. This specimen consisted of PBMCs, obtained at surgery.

The CDR3 reads CASSLAGSDTQYF. As DNA, the CDR3 is TGTGCCAGCAGCTTAGCCGGGTCAGATACGCAGTATTTT. The J gene is TRBJ2-3, the V gene TRBV11-2; no reliable D call. Trimming pared 1 base from V and 4 bases from J, leaving 6 bases between. CDR3 length equals 13 residues. Germline CDR1 reads SGHAT; CDR2 reads FQNNGV.